The entry below gives a single T cell receptor (beta chain) sequence along with its context. Its antigen is still unknown. The sample is drawn from a study of beta chain features in type 1 diabetes. Trimming removed 2 bases from V and 3 bases from J, with 11 bases in between. CDR1 KGHSH and CDR2 LQKENI come from the germline V gene. This CDR3 is 15 amino acids long. Study-level points and caveats: All four CD4+ subsets from Type 1 diabetes patients carried moderately but significantly shorter TCRB CDR3s.

The sequenced template was cDNA made from the entire isolated RNA. Measured with immunoSEQ multiplex PCR; TCRdb has only the in-frame clones, and not every one. The sample lists about 900,000 clones, about a sixth occurring once. V is TRBV18 and J is TRBJ2-4; possibly TRBD2 for D (5 bases). The source material was naive CD4+ T cells from blood. The receptor's source is a woman younger than 35 in good health. The CDR3 region is CASSPTRDGKNIQYF. CDR3 nucleotide sequence: TGTGCCAGCTCACCAACCCGGGATGGCAAAAACATTCAGTACTTC.